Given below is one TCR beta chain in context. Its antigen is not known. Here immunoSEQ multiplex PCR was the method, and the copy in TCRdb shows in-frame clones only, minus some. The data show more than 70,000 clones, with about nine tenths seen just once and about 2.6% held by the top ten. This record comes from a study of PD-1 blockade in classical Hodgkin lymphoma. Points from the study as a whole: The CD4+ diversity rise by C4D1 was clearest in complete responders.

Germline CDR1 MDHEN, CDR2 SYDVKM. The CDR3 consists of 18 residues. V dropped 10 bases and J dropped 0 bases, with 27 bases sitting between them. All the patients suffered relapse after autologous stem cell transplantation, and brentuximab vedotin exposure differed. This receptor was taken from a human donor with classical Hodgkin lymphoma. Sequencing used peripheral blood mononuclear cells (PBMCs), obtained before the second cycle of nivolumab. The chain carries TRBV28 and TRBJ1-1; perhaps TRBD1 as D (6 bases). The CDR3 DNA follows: TGTGCCACCAGCGTAGGAGGGGGAAGGTTTGGCATGAACACTGAAGCTTTCTTT. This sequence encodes CATSVGGGRFGMNTEAFF.